A selection of T cell receptor beta chains follows, all from one sample in a study of patients and donors after allogeneic stem cell transplantation. TCRdb used MiXCR to reprocess the RT-PCR reads, holding one entry per CDR3 protein. The data hold 920,000 or so distinct CDR3 sequences, with more than 15% observed a single time. Source material: blood, either unsorted or a sorted T cell fraction (not recorded which). The receptors here all came from a human donor who was either an allogeneic HSCT recipient or a stem cell or donor lymphocyte infusion donor (not recorded which). It is not recorded whose cells these are; they may come from a transplant donor. Each CDR3 is given with its conserved first and last residue.

j_gene: TRBJ2-5
v_gene: TRBV11-2
CDR3aa: CASSLRIAGLAGGYGTQYF

j_gene: TRBJ1-1
v_gene: TRBV24-1
CDR3aa: CATRDRRNTEAFF

j_gene: TRBJ2-1
v_gene: TRBV12-3/TRBV12-4
CDR3aa: CATDKNEQFF

j_gene: TRBJ2-6
v_gene: TRBV29-1
CDR3aa: CSAVTGDINVLTF

j_gene: TRBJ2-5
v_gene: TRBV5-1
CDR3aa: CASTDSQETQYF

j_gene: TRBJ2-7
v_gene: TRBV20-1
CDR3aa: CSARDPAGLDYEQYF

j_gene: TRBJ2-3
v_gene: TRBV12-3/TRBV12-4
CDR3aa: CASRNTGGSTDTQYF

j_gene: TRBJ2-3
v_gene: TRBV9
CDR3aa: CASSGGGDTDTQYF

j_gene: TRBJ1-1
v_gene: TRBV30
CDR3aa: CAWSAQGYTEAFF

j_gene: TRBJ2-1
v_gene: TRBV20-1
CDR3aa: CSARDRGSGRVNEQFF

j_gene: TRBJ2-5
v_gene: TRBV6-1
CDR3aa: CASTPTGVETQYF

j_gene: TRBJ2-1
v_gene: TRBV12-3/TRBV12-4
CDR3aa: CASSFPGQGMDEQFF

j_gene: TRBJ2-7
v_gene: TRBV6-2/TRBV6-3
CDR3aa: CASSYSGQGNEQYF

j_gene: TRBJ2-1
v_gene: TRBV4-1
CDR3aa: CASSQEEREVYEQFF

j_gene: TRBJ2-5
v_gene: TRBV29-1
CDR3aa: CSVEQGSEETQYF

j_gene: TRBJ2-7
v_gene: TRBV7-9
CDR3aa: CASSRPGLAGTSYEQYF

j_gene: TRBJ2-5
v_gene: TRBV6-2/TRBV6-3
CDR3aa: CASRPGTIPRTQYF

j_gene: TRBJ2-3
v_gene: TRBV7-7
CDR3aa: CASTSVRRDSQPDTQYF

j_gene: TRBJ2-2
v_gene: TRBV4-3
CDR3aa: CASSQDKDGELFF

j_gene: TRBJ2-5
v_gene: TRBV5-1
CDR3aa: CASSYTLGGETQYF

j_gene: TRBJ2-5
v_gene: TRBV5-1
CDR3aa: CASSIRDSRETQYF

j_gene: TRBJ2-1
v_gene: TRBV29-1
CDR3aa: CSVPTGTIDDEQFF

j_gene: TRBJ2-2
v_gene: TRBV11-2
CDR3aa: CASSLVALGELFF

j_gene: TRBJ1-1
v_gene: TRBV25-1
CDR3aa: CASRTQGTEAFF

j_gene: TRBJ2-6
v_gene: TRBV15
CDR3aa: CATSRERGVTGANVLTF

j_gene: TRBJ2-1
v_gene: TRBV5-5
CDR3aa: CASREADLYNEQFF

j_gene: TRBJ2-2
v_gene: TRBV2
CDR3aa: CASSGFWRGAVNTGELFF

j_gene: TRBJ2-7
v_gene: TRBV12-3/TRBV12-4
CDR3aa: CASSFRRAERYF

j_gene: TRBJ2-7
v_gene: TRBV6-1
CDR3aa: CASSEGGRLDMSSYEQYF

j_gene: TRBJ2-7
v_gene: TRBV30
CDR3aa: CACKVNYEQYF

j_gene: TRBJ2-5
v_gene: TRBV7-6
CDR3aa: CASSLGTGGIETQYF

j_gene: TRBJ1-5
v_gene: TRBV18
CDR3aa: CASSATRQRNQPQHF

j_gene: TRBJ1-2
v_gene: TRBV25-1
CDR3aa: CASSSGHYGYTF

j_gene: TRBJ1-1
v_gene: TRBV15
CDR3aa: CATSISGGLTEAFF

j_gene: TRBJ2-7
v_gene: TRBV4-3
CDR3aa: CASSQDWGHRGGSYEQYF

j_gene: TRBJ2-3
v_gene: TRBV6-1
CDR3aa: CASRTGSGIADTQYF

j_gene: TRBJ2-2
v_gene: TRBV20-1
CDR3aa: CSARDSSTGELFF

j_gene: TRBJ1-2
v_gene: TRBV20-1
CDR3aa: CSATLTLAGSYSYTF

j_gene: TRBJ1-3
v_gene: TRBV7-2
CDR3aa: CASSTAGPGSGNTIYF

j_gene: TRBJ2-5
v_gene: TRBV6-1
CDR3aa: CASRGQGVAETQYF